This T cell receptor beta chain derives from a study of cytomegalovirus exposure and HLA in healthy donors. Regarding the study as a whole: Researchers counted roughly 160 TCR beta chains as cytomegalovirus-associated. Presence/absence analyses took donor sequencing depth as roughly uniform. Many donors shared some public TCRs, even though most TCR sequences were rare. From TCR beta sequences, most subjects' HLA-A and HLA-B alleles were reportedly predicted accurately.

The germline CDR1 and CDR2 sequences are MNHNS and SASEGT. CDR3 length: 16 amino acids. V lost 2 bases and J lost 10; bases outside the gene matches: 11. This clone was recorded once. Its antigen remains unknown. 60 Vbeta and 13 Jbeta primers were used in PCR. Produced via immunoSEQ multiplex PCR; TCRdb's table is partial and in-frame only. The repertoire holds 150,000 to 200,000 clones, with approximately 86% as singletons. The source of this sequence is a young woman in good health and CMV-seronegative. The sample was PBMCs. The V gene is TRBV6-1, the J gene TRBJ1-6, with TRBD1 matching over 7 bases. This CDR3 is CASSELTDRVTSPLHF. The CDR3 nucleotides are TGTGCCAGCAGTGAATTAACCGACAGGGTTACATCACCCCTCCACTTT.